This T cell receptor beta chain appears in the sequencing data of a study of shared clonotypes between healthy human individuals. Study findings and constraints: Exclusively blood specimens were collected; tissue repertoires likely differ. A handful of donors had 5% to 6.5% of their naive CD4 clonotypes in common.

Looked up from germline, CDR1 is SGDLS and CDR2 is YYNGEE. V was pared by 1 base and J by 3 bases, with 10 bases between. This CDR3 comprises 14 residues. Data came from immunoSEQ multiplex PCR; TCRdb stores just in-frame clones and leaves some out. Among approximately 2,000,000 clones listed, about 93% were seen once. CD8 cells classed as naive were CD45RO-negative and positively selected for CCR7, excluding terminally differentiated effector memory CD45RA+ cells. This clone appeared a few times. The antigen is undetermined. Different DNA sequences within this sample yield the same CDR3. This chain uses TRBV9 with TRBJ1-1; perhaps TRBD1 as D (6 bases). The origin of this receptor is a man younger than 35 in good health. Some clones in this sample may be carry-over from other donors' samples. Sample: naive CD8+ T cells from PBMCs. For the CDR3, the DNA is TGTGCCAGCAGCGTAACGGGGGGCCACACTGAAGCTTTCTTT. Amino acids: CASSVTGGHTEAFF. Combining the CDR3 with reference TRBV9 and TRBJ1-1 gives the whole variable domain DSGVTQTPKHLITATGQRVTLRCSPRSGDLSVYWYQQSLDQGLQFLIQYYNGEERAKGNILERFSAQQFPDLHSELNLSSLELGDSALYFCASSVTGGHTEAFFGQGTRLTVV.